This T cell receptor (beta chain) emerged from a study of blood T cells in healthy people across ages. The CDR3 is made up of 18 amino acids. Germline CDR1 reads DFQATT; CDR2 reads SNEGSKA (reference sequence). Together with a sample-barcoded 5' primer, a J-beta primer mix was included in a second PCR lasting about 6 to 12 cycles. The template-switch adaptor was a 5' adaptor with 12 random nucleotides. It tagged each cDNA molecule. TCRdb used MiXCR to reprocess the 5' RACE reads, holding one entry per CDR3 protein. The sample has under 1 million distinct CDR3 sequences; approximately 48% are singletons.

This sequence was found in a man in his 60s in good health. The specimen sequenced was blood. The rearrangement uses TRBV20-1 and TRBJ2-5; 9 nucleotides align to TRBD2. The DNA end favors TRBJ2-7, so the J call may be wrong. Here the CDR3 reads CSARDQKREARQPYEQYF. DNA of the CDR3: TGCAGTGCTAGAGATCAAAAGCGGGAGGCCCGCCAGCCCTACGAGCAGTACTTC.